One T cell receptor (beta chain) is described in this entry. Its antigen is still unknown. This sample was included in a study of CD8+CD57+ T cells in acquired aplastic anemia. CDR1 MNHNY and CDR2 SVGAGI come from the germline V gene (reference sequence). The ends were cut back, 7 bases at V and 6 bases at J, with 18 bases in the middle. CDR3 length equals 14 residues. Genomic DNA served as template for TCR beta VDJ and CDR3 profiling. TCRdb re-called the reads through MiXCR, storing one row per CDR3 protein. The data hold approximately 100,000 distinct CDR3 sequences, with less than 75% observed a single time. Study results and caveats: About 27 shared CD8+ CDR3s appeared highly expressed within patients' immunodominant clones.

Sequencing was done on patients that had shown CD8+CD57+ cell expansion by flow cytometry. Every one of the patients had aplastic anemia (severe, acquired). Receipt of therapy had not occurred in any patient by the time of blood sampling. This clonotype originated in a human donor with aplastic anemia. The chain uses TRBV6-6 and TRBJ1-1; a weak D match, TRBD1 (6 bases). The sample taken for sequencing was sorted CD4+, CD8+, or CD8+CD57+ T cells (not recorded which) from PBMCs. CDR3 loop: CASTVDRLVAEAFF. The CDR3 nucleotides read TGTGCCAGCACCGTTGACAGGTTGGTAGCTGAAGCTTTCTTT.